The present entry profiles one T cell receptor beta chain with its context. Its cognate antigen has yet to be identified. No base quality information exists; no much larger clone differs at one position. This entry comes from a study of cytomegalovirus exposure and HLA in healthy donors (dated 2017 in TCRdb). About the study as a whole: According to a later analysis, the 110 or so validation repertoires were produced on the same platform as the roughly 600 repertoires of the first cohort. The aim of the study was to test whether cataloging public T cell receptors could identify signatures of past pathogen exposure. The study combined high-throughput TCR immunosequencing, statistical association of individual TCRs with disease status, and machine learning to predict cytomegalovirus infection status. In addition to the first cohort of hundreds of subjects, a separate validation cohort of 130 or so different subjects was used.

The donors belonged to the validation cohort of around 120 subjects, which was separate from the approximately 700-subject first cohort. The library relied on the immunoSEQ multiplex PCR assay. Under the source paper's analysis protocol: To diagnose cytomegalovirus status from the catalog of TCR beta chain sequences, a statistical classification framework was built. What TCRdb holds here is the immuneACCESS table cut down to in-frame rearrangements. Part of the clones is not present; checked against another copy, under half of the missing clones reflect an unresolved V gene, and the others are unexplained. V and J calls and clone size are those listed in that table; D and trimming were worked out from the DNA. The sample includes roughly 150,000 clones, with approximately 80% observed a single time. In total, the top ten clones hold around 2.5% of the sample. Beyond this particular receptor, the publication reports: All 120 or so repertoires were used to score co-occurrence in the validation cohort in a later analysis, because that analysis had no HLA typing for the cohort. A few of the identified cytomegalovirus-associated TCR beta chains were confirmed in vitro to be specific for cytomegalovirus antigens. It was suggested by the authors that the approach could potentially be generalized to other disease states and immunological phenotypes. Across donors, most TCR sequences were observed very rarely, whereas some public TCRs were present in many individuals. The study gave a list of under 200 TCR beta chains associated with cytomegalovirus. Subsequent analysis determined that TCRs grouped into clusters in the first cohort also showed a tendency toward co-occurrence across the 130 or so validation repertoires, and roughly 95% of cluster scores exceeded 0. Cytomegalovirus status was reported to be diagnosed by the classifier with high specificity and sensitivity in both the original and validation cohorts.

CDR1 and CDR2 are read off the germline V gene as WSHSY and SAAADI. The junction shows trimming of 7 bases on V and 6 bases on J, plus 16 bases between the germline ends. Its CDR3 holds 13 amino acids, cysteine through phenylalanine. Only the CDR3 portion is preserved as DNA: 39 bases, with reading frame beginning at the first base. Specimen: PBMCs. The source is a man younger than 45 in good health and CMV-seropositive. Rearrangement joined TRBV10-2 to TRBJ2-7; 5 matching bases give a weak D call of TRBD2. The bases read TGCGCCAGCACCCCTTCGGCGGGTGGCGAGCAGTACTTC. Its translation reads: CASTPSAGGEQYF.